These T cell receptor beta chains were read from a single sample in a study of T-cell memory formation after mild COVID-19. One entry per CDR3 protein results from TCRdb running MiXCR on the 5' RACE reads. The table includes under 550,000 distinct CDR3 sequences, approximately 18% detected once. The sample consisted of PBMCs or a T cell subset sorted from them (not recorded which). The receptors were gathered from an adult woman who had mild COVID-19 (a few samples of this study predate the infection). Cell type and time point are not known. Both conserved end residues are part of each CDR3. The order of the fields is clone size, D gene, CDR3 length, V gene, J gene, CDR3 protein, CDR3 DNA. The D gene is left open where the match is weak. Clone size appears in some rows only: once, few, many, or a class for an expanded clone.

few	TRBD1	16	TRBV4-2	TRBJ1-4	CASSQNAGQYNEKLFF	TGTGCCAGCAGCCAAAATGCGGGACAGTATAATGAAAAACTGTTTTTT
-	-	15	TRBV14	TRBJ2-7	CASSPRVGVVREQYF	TGTGCCAGCAGCCCTCGGGTAGGGGTCGTTCGCGAGCAGTACTTC
-	-	16	TRBV28	TRBJ2-7	CASSLLLADPTYEQYF	TGTGCCAGCAGTCTCCTGTTAGCGGACCCTACCTACGAGCAGTACTTC
-	-	17	TRBV7-2	TRBJ2-5	CASSLGVLRGGQETQYF	TGTGCCAGCAGCTTAGGGGTGCTGCGCGGAGGACAAGAGACCCAGTACTTC
-	TRBD1	13	TRBV29-1	TRBJ1-5	CSVSTGAAQPQHF	TGCAGCGTTTCTACAGGGGCAGCTCAGCCCCAGCATTTT
-	-	15	TRBV5-5	TRBJ1-2	CASSFSPDPNYGYTF	TGTGCCAGCAGCTTCTCCCCCGACCCTAACTATGGCTACACCTTC
-	-	18	TRBV5-1	TRBJ2-2	CASSFSTSWQENTGELFF	TGCGCCAGCAGCTTCTCTACGTCGTGGCAGGAAAACACCGGGGAGCTGTTTTTT
few	TRBD1	16	TRBV20-1	TRBJ1-2	CSARKTGAAINYGYTF	TGCAGTGCTAGAAAGACAGGGGCCGCGATTAACTATGGCTACACCTTC
-	-	16	TRBV27	TRBJ1-1	CASSLIGGWMNTEAFF	TGTGCCAGCAGTTTAATCGGGGGATGGATGAACACTGAAGCTTTCTTT
few	-	13	TRBV29-1	TRBJ2-5	CSVDWGYQETQYF	TGCAGCGTTGATTGGGGTTACCAAGAGACCCAGTACTTC
many	-	13	TRBV29-1	TRBJ1-1	CSVERGVGTEAFF	TGCAGCGTTGAGCGGGGGGTAGGTACTGAAGCTTTCTTT
-	-	11	TRBV29-1	TRBJ1-1	CSVLLPNEAFF	TGCAGCGTTCTGTTACCCAATGAAGCTTTCTTT
many	-	13	TRBV29-1	TRBJ2-1	CSVEGVVGNEQFF	TGCAGCGTTGAAGGGGTTGTCGGCAATGAGCAGTTCTTC
few	TRBD2	17	TRBV19	TRBJ2-1	CASSMITSGRGENEQFF	TGTGCCAGTAGTATGATCACTAGCGGGAGGGGAGAAAATGAGCAGTTCTTC
-	-	15	TRBV12-3/TRBV12-4	TRBJ1-1	CASSLEPAMNTEAFF	TGTGCCAGCAGTTTAGAACCCGCGATGAACACTGAAGCTTTCTTT
-	TRBD2	18	TRBV11-2	TRBJ2-3	CASSSTGTSGSSPDTQYF	TGTGCCAGCAGCTCAACCGGGACTAGCGGGAGTAGCCCAGATACGCAGTATTTT
few	-	15	TRBV30	TRBJ2-1	CALQPLGGHNNEQFF	TGTGCCCTGCAACCGTTGGGGGGGCATAACAATGAGCAGTTCTTC
-	-	15	TRBV7-2	TRBJ2-1	CASTYGGGGYNEQFF	TGTGCCAGCACCTACGGAGGGGGCGGGTACAATGAGCAGTTCTTC
few	TRBD1	14	TRBV3-1	TRBJ2-2	CASGRTGGNGELFF	TGTGCCAGCGGTCGGACAGGGGGGAACGGGGAGCTGTTTTTT
many	TRBD1	14	TRBV18	TRBJ2-7	CASSPGTGPYEQYF	TGTGCCAGCAGCCCCGGGACAGGTCCCTACGAGCAGTACTTC
few	-	13	TRBV11-1	TRBJ2-7	CASSLAEHYEQYF	TGTGCCAGCAGCTTAGCGGAGCACTACGAGCAGTACTTC
-	-	15	TRBV29-1	TRBJ1-2	CSVRPGGRPGYGYTF	TGCAGCGTTCGCCCCGGGGGACGGCCAGGCTATGGCTACACCTTC
few	-	13	TRBV6-1	TRBJ1-2	CASSRDIGEGYTF	TGTGCCAGCAGTCGGGACATTGGCGAGGGCTACACCTTC
few	TRBD1	15	TRBV6-5	TRBJ2-1	CASRPPGQGKDEQFF	TGTGCCAGCAGGCCACCGGGACAGGGGAAGGATGAGCAGTTCTTC
-	-	14	TRBV6-1	TRBJ2-5	CASSRGGVEETQYF	TGTGCCAGCAGTCGCGGGGGCGTCGAAGAGACCCAGTACTTC
few	-	15	TRBV12-3/TRBV12-4	TRBJ2-3	CASSFRPGGPDTQYF	TGTGCCAGCAGTTTTCGACCCGGGGGGCCAGATACGCAGTATTTT
few	TRBD2	14	TRBV5-8	TRBJ2-7	CASSHGGGSYEQYF	TGTGCCAGCAGCCACGGGGGGGGCTCCTACGAGCAGTACTTC
-	-	14	TRBV11-2	TRBJ1-6	CASSFSGDNSPLHF	TGTGCCAGCAGCTTTTCAGGGGATAATTCACCCCTCCACTTT
-	-	15	TRBV5-5	TRBJ1-4	CASSLAGAKGEKLFF	TGTGCCAGCAGCTTGGCCGGGGCGAAGGGTGAAAAACTGTTTTTT
-	TRBD1	13	TRBV28	TRBJ1-4	CASSWDRGEKLFF	TGTGCCAGCAGTTGGGACAGGGGCGAAAAACTGTTTTTT
-	-	13	TRBV7-6	TRBJ2-7	CASSATVAYEQYF	TGTGCCAGCAGCGCGACCGTCGCCTACGAGCAGTACTTC
-	TRBD2	14	TRBV5-4	TRBJ2-5	CASSSAGGPETQYF	TGTGCCAGCAGCTCAGCGGGAGGGCCAGAGACCCAGTACTTC
-	-	14	TRBV25-1	TRBJ2-5	CASLATGNRETQYF	TGTGCCAGCCTGGCTACAGGGAATCGGGAGACCCAGTACTTC
few	-	14	TRBV4-3	TRBJ1-2	CASSQDQGPYGYTF	TGCGCCAGCAGCCAAGATCAGGGACCCTATGGCTACACCTTC
few	-	15	TRBV19	TRBJ1-1	CASSIAFGTVPGAFF	TGTGCCAGTAGTATTGCATTTGGGACCGTCCCGGGAGCTTTCTTT
-	-	14	TRBV12-3/TRBV12-4	TRBJ2-3	CASSLTRATDTQYF	TGTGCCAGCAGTCTAACTAGGGCCACAGATACGCAGTATTTT
-	-	14	TRBV3-1	TRBJ1-5	CASSQEGEDQPQHF	TGTGCCAGCAGCCAAGAGGGAGAAGATCAGCCCCAGCATTTT
few	-	14	TRBV24-1	TRBJ1-1	CATSDWSQDTEAFF	TGTGCCACCAGTGATTGGAGTCAGGACACTGAAGCTTTCTTT
-	-	12	TRBV15	TRBJ2-5	CATSRVGETQYF	TGTGCCACCAGCAGAGTCGGAGAGACCCAGTACTTC
many	-	14	TRBV2	TRBJ1-1	CASSGGTMNTEAFF	TGTGCCAGCAGTGGCGGGACAATGAACACTGAAGCTTTCTTT
-	-	14	TRBV29-1	TRBJ1-2	CSVEDRAVSDGYTF	TGCAGCGTTGAAGACAGGGCGGTCTCAGATGGCTACACCTTC
-	-	13	TRBV7-3	TRBJ2-3	CASSFTRRGTQYF	TGTGCCAGCAGCTTCACCCGGCGTGGTACGCAGTATTTT
many	TRBD2	14	TRBV6-5	TRBJ2-1	CASSYTLADNEQFF	TGTGCCAGCAGTTACACTCTAGCGGACAATGAGCAGTTCTTC
many	TRBD2	16	TRBV5-1	TRBJ2-1	CASSFAGTSSPGEQFF	TGCGCCAGCAGCTTCGCCGGGACTAGCTCCCCTGGTGAGCAGTTCTTC
-	-	16	TRBV28	TRBJ2-4	CASSLPLAVAKNIQYF	TGTGCCAGCAGTCTCCCCCTGGCGGTAGCCAAAAACATTCAGTACTTC
many	TRBD2	15	TRBV10-3	TRBJ2-7	CAISEGVRLASEQYF	TGTGCCATCAGTGAAGGAGTGAGACTAGCATCCGAGCAGTACTTC
many	-	14	TRBV7-3	TRBJ2-7	CASSLEAGPYEQYF	TGTGCCAGCAGCTTAGAGGCGGGCCCCTACGAGCAGTACTTC
-	-	16	TRBV7-9	TRBJ2-3	CASSLDREVGTDTQYF	TGTGCCAGCAGCTTAGACCGGGAAGTGGGCACAGATACGCAGTATTTT
-	-	14	TRBV29-1	TRBJ2-5	CSVEGRQRLETQYF	TGCAGCGTTGAGGGGAGACAGCGGCTAGAGACCCAGTACTTC
many	-	16	TRBV7-2	TRBJ2-3	CASSLGGTLTTDTQYF	TGTGCCAGCAGCTTAGGGGGAACGCTTACCACAGATACGCAGTATTTT